Each of the 14 T cell receptor beta chains below was sequenced from the same sample in a study of cytomegalovirus exposure and HLA in healthy donors. The PCR used 60 Vbeta and 13 Jbeta primers. Data came from immunoSEQ multiplex PCR; TCRdb stores just in-frame clones and leaves some out. The repertoire holds fewer than 100,000 clones, with around four fifths as singletons. Sequencing was carried out using PBMCs. These receptors originate from a man aged 35 to 55 in good health and CMV-seronegative.

The V gene is TRBV19, the J gene TRBJ2-2; D remains unclear. The CDR3 is 11 amino acids. V was shortened by 6 bases and J by 5 bases, with 4 bases between the two germline ends. CDR1 LNHDA and CDR2 SQIVND come from the germline V gene (reference sequence). In DNA form, the CDR3 reads TGTGCCAGTAGCGGTACCGGGGAGCTGTTTTTT. Amino acid sequence: CASSGTGELFF.

This chain connects TRBV7-9 to TRBJ1-5; 9 bases map to TRBD1. Looked up from germline, CDR1 is SEHNR and CDR2 is FQNEAQ (reference sequence). The CDR3 extends over 15 amino acids. The V and J ends lost 5 bases and 8 bases, in that order; junction bases with no gene match: 10. The CDR3 loop reads CASSLGQGAREPQHF. CDR3 in DNA: TGTGCCAGCAGCCTGGGACAGGGAGCTAGAGAGCCCCAGCATTTT.

The chain couples TRBV18 to TRBJ1-5; a possible D gene is TRBD1 (5 bases). Trimming took off 4 bases at V and 0 bases at J, with 10 bases between the two ends. From germline, CDR1 is KGHSH and CDR2 LQKENI. The CDR3 totals 15 residues. The CDR3 here is CASSQRQTSNQPQHF. The CDR3 DNA reads as TGTGCCAGCTCACAAAGACAGACTAGCAATCAGCCCCAGCATTTT. Filled out from reference TRBV18 and TRBJ1-5, the complete variable domain reads NAGVMQNPRHLVRRRGQEARLRCSPMKGHSHVYWYRQLPEEGLKFMVYLQKENIIDESGMPKERFSAEFPKEGPSILRIQQVVRGDSAAYFCASSQRQTSNQPQHFGDGTRLSIL.

This chain uses TRBV9 with TRBJ1-2; the D gene is possibly TRBD1 (5 bases). The CDR3 sequence is 12 residues long. Germline assignment: CDR1 SGDLS and CDR2 YYNGEE. The V gene lost 6 bases and the J gene lost 7 bases, with 13 bases spanning the gap. CDR3 DNA: TGTGCCAGCAAGTCAGGGAAGGGTGGCTACACCTTC. Translating it yields CASKSGKGGYTF.

V gene TRBV7-2 combines with J gene TRBJ2-3, with D tentatively TRBD2 (5 bases). The length of the CDR3 is 15 residues. V shed 0 bases and J shed 2 bases, with 9 bases lying between them. The germline gives CDR1 SGHTA, CDR2 FQGNSA. The CDR3 loop reads CASSLAGGYTDTQYF. The DNA of the CDR3 is TGTGCCAGCAGCTTAGCGGGCGGGTACACAGATACGCAGTATTTT. The full variable domain, rest sourced from reference TRBV7-2 and TRBJ2-3, is GAGVSQSPSNKVTEKGKDVELRCDPISGHTALYWYRQSLGQGLEFLIYFQGNSAPDKSGLPSDRFSAERTGGSVSTLTIQRTQQEDSAVYLCASSLAGGYTDTQYFGPGTRLTVL.

The CDR3 loop is CASSPQGQPGANVLTF. CDR3 DNA sequence: TGCGCCAGCAGCCCCCAGGGACAGCCTGGGGCCAACGTCCTGACTTTC. The V gene is TRBV5-1, the J gene TRBJ2-6; 7 bases map to TRBD1. CDR1 is SGHRS and CDR2 is YFSETQ in the germline V gene. The J segment lost 2 bases and the V segment lost 4 bases, leaving 6 bases of the junction unmatched. The CDR3 is 16 amino acids.

The CDR3 DNA sequence: TGTGCCAGCAGCCCCGGGGTTGCGGGGTGGGGGGAGCAGTTCTTC. Protein sequence: CASSPGVAGWGEQFF. This chain uses TRBV7-3 with TRBJ2-1; D is possibly TRBD2 (6 bases). The CDR3 is made up of 15 amino acids. V was cut by 5 bases and J by 10 bases, with 21 bases left in between. Per germline, CDR1 SGHTA and CDR2 FQGTGA.

The J gene is TRBJ2-1, the V gene TRBV5-1; 14 nucleotides line up with TRBD2. The CDR3 length is 15 residues. Trimming cost V 3 bases and J 8 bases; bases outside gene matches: 4. Germline V lookup: CDR1 SGHRS, CDR2 YFSETQ. The CDR3, as DNA: TGCGCCAGCAGCTCCGGGACTAGCGGGAGTTATGAGCAGTTCTTC. It translates to CASSSGTSGSYEQFF.

This clone turned up a few times. This chain links TRBV5-1 with TRBJ1-1; 11 bases map to TRBD1. V lost 5 bases and J lost 1; bases outside the gene matches: 4. Germline V lookup: CDR1 SGHRS, CDR2 YFSETQ. This CDR3 has 15 residues. CDR3 coding DNA: TGCGCCAGCAGACGGACAGGGGGCAGGAACACTGAAGCTTTCTTT. As protein: CASRRTGGRNTEAFF.

The chain combines TRBV7-9 with TRBJ2-3; the D gene is possibly TRBD1 (6 bases). Trimming took off 5 bases at V and 0 bases at J, with 12 bases between the two ends. The CDR3 contains 15 residues. Germline CDR1 is SEHNR and CDR2 is FQNEAQ (reference sequence). As DNA, the CDR3 is TGTGCCAGCAGCATCCGGGACATAAGCACAGATACGCAGTATTTT. Protein sequence: CASSIRDISTDTQYF.

The chain is built from TRBV29-1 and TRBJ2-4, with 11 bases matching TRBD2. Looked up from germline, CDR1 is SQVTM and CDR2 is ANQGSEA. This CDR3 is 12 amino acids long. The V gene end was trimmed by 7 bases and the J gene end by 6 bases; junction bases not matched to a gene: 2. CDR3 in DNA: TGCAGCGGTACTAGCGGGAGAAACATTCAGTACTTC. Translating it yields CSGTSGRNIQYF.

The CDR3 DNA sequence: TGCAGTGCTAGCCCGTACGGGGAGCAGTACTTC. It specifies CSASPYGEQYF. The V call is TRBV20-1, the J call TRBJ2-7, with D hard to call. The V and J ends lost 3 bases and 7 bases respectively, with 10 bases between them. The germline V gene has CDR1 DFQATT and CDR2 SNEGSKA (reference sequence). This CDR3 contains 11 residues.

The chain combines TRBV30 with TRBJ2-2, with a possible D match to TRBD1 (6 bases). The CDR3 contains 15 residues. Deletions cut 4 bases from V and 4 bases from J, with 16 bases between. Per the germline V gene, CDR1 is GTSNPN and CDR2 is SVGIG (reference sequence). The DNA of the CDR3 is TGTGCCTGGACCCAAGGGTGGGGGCCCACCGGGGAGCTGTTTTTT. Its protein is CAWTQGWGPTGELFF.

The chain combines TRBV11-2 with TRBJ2-4; maybe TRBD2 (5 bases). The CDR3 is 15 residues long. The ends were cut back, 6 bases at V and 7 bases at J, with 19 bases in the middle. The germline CDR1 and CDR2 sequences are SGHAT and FQNNGV. The CDR3 nucleotides read TGTGCCAGCAGTTTGGACCACGCCGGGGTGAACATTCAGTACTTC. This encodes CASSLDHAGVNIQYF.